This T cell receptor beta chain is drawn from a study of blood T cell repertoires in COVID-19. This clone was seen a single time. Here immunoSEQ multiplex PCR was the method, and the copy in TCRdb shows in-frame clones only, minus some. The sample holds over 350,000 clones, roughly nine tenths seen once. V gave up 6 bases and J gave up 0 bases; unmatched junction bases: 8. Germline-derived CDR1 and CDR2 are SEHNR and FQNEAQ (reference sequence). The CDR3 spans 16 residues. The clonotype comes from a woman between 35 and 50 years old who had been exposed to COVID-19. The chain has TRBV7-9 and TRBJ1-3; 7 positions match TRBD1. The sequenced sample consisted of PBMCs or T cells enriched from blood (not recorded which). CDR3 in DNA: TGTGCCAGCAGGCCGACAGGGTTGACCTCTGGAAACACCATATATTTT. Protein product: CASRPTGLTSGNTIYF.